A selection of T cell receptor beta chains follows, all from one sample in a study of T cell responses to AZD1222 COVID-19 vaccine. TCRdb's copy holds only in-frame clones and misses some; the assay was immunoSEQ multiplex PCR. The top ten clones hold over 2.5% of a sample with around 110,000 clones, just under 95% of them seen once. This sample comprised peripheral blood, obtained on day 0 of AZD1222 vaccination. These receptors came from an adult in good health. Both conserved end residues are part of each CDR3. A D gene is named only where the DNA matches it firmly. Clone size is given for some rows only: seen once, a few or many times, or a class if the clone is expanded.

TRBD2,.,TRBV3-1/TRBV3-2,15,TRBJ2-1,TGTGCCAGCAGCCAAGAGGCTAGCGGGAACAATGAGCAGTTCTTC,CASSQEASGNNEQFF
TRBD2,.,TRBV19,12,TRBJ2-3,TGTGCCAGTAGTACCCCGGGGGGTACGCAGTATTTT,CASSTPGGTQYF
.,.,TRBV27,15,TRBJ1-5,TGTGCCAGCAGCCCCCGACAGCTACCGAATCAGCCCCAGCATTTT,CASSPRQLPNQPQHF
.,.,TRBV12-3/TRBV12-4,12,TRBJ1-2,TGTGCCAGCAGTTTATCGGGCTTCGGCTACACCTTC,CASSLSGFGYTF
.,.,TRBV2,12,TRBJ2-3,TGTGCCAGCAGTGAAAGGCCAGATACGCAGTATTTT,CASSERPDTQYF
.,.,TRBV12-3/TRBV12-4,13,TRBJ1-2,TGTGCCAGCAGTTTTGGGCCTATCTATGGCTACACCTTC,CASSFGPIYGYTF
TRBD2,.,TRBV30,15,TRBJ2-7,TGTGCCTGGAGTGAAATAGCGGGAGGGCCTTACGAGCAGTACTTC,CAWSEIAGGPYEQYF
.,.,TRBV10-3,15,TRBJ1-1,TGTGCCATCAGTGAAAGGGTCAGACTGAACACTGAAGCTTTCTTT,CAISERVRLNTEAFF
TRBD2,.,TRBV9,14,TRBJ2-7,TGTGCCAGCAGCTTAAGCGGGAGGTTAGACGAGCAGTACTTC,CASSLSGRLDEQYF
.,.,TRBV18,13,TRBJ1-5,TGTGCCAGCTCACCGAAAGGGAGGGAGCCCCAGCATTTT,CASSPKGREPQHF
TRBD1,.,TRBV30,14,TRBJ1-4,TGTGCCTGGAGTGTAATCAGGGGGAACGAAAAACTGTTTTTT,CAWSVIRGNEKLFF
.,.,TRBV7-9,17,TRBJ2-1,TGTGCCAGCAGCTCACTAGGGGCAGGGAGTTCCTACAATGAGCAGTTCTTC,CASSSLGAGSSYNEQFF
.,.,TRBV27,14,TRBJ2-7,TGTGCCAGCAGTTTACGAGGGGGTGCTAACGAGCAGTACTTC,CASSLRGGANEQYF
.,.,TRBV5-1,15,TRBJ1-5,TGCGCCAGCAGTTTTGACCCTACCCCCAATCAGCCCCAGCATTTT,CASSFDPTPNQPQHF
.,.,TRBV11-1,15,TRBJ2-7,TGTGCCAGCAGCTTAGAAGGCAGGACGTTGTACGAGCAGTACTTC,CASSLEGRTLYEQYF
.,.,TRBV18,16,TRBJ1-3,TGTGCCAGCTCACCGGCGTGGGGTGACTCTGGAAACACCATATATTTT,CASSPAWGDSGNTIYF
.,.,TRBV6-1,14,TRBJ1-1,TGTGCCAGCAGTGAAGGGAACGGGAACACTGAAGCTTTCTTT,CASSEGNGNTEAFF
TRBD2,.,TRBV5-1,18,TRBJ2-5,TGCGCCAGCAGCTTGGATTACCTTTCGGGAGGGCCAGTGGAGACCCAGTACTTC,CASSLDYLSGGPVETQYF
.,.,TRBV5-1,16,TRBJ2-2,TGCGCCAGCAGCTTGGCCAGCAAAGCGAACACCGGGGAGCTGTTTTTT,CASSLASKANTGELFF
.,.,TRBV5-6,15,TRBJ2-7,TGTGCCAGCAACCCCCGGGGGCCGAAGAGCGGCGAGCAGTACTTC,CASNPRGPKSGEQYF
TRBD1,.,TRBV7-2,14,TRBJ2-7,TGTGCCAGCAGGTTAGACAGGGGGATTTACGAGCAGTACTTC,CASRLDRGIYEQYF
.,.,TRBV9,15,TRBJ2-6,TGTGCCAGCAGCGTAGCCGGCTCTGGGGCCAACGTCCTGACTTTC,CASSVAGSGANVLTF
.,.,TRBV6-6,16,TRBJ2-2,TGTGCCAGCAGTGGACCCCTGGGTATGGGGGCCGGGGAGCTGTTTTTT,CASSGPLGMGAGELFF
.,.,TRBV27,11,TRBJ1-2,TGTGCCAGCAGTTTATATTATGGCTACACCTTC,CASSLYYGYTF
TRBD2,.,TRBV6-5,16,TRBJ2-5,TGTGCCAGCAGTTGGGCGGCGGCGCGGGGGCAAGAGACCCAGTACTTC,CASSWAAARGQETQYF
.,.,TRBV28,11,TRBJ1-1,TGTGCCAGCAGTTTAGGGTTCGGAGCTTTCTTT,CASSLGFGAFF
.,.,TRBV5-1,18,TRBJ1-4,TGCGCCAGCAGCAGAGAAGATTTTCAGGGACAATCTAATGAAAAACTGTTTTTT,CASSREDFQGQSNEKLFF
.,.,TRBV28,12,TRBJ1-6,TGTGCCAGCAGCCCGGGCCCATCACCCCTCCACTTT,CASSPGPSPLHF
.,.,TRBV30,13,TRBJ1-4,TGTGCCTGGAGTGGGACTGCACCGGAAAAACTGTTTTTT,CAWSGTAPEKLFF
TRBD1,.,TRBV11-2,15,TRBJ1-5,TGTGCCAGCAGCCCTACAGGGGGAAACGCTCAGCCCCAGCATTTT,CASSPTGGNAQPQHF
.,.,TRBV6-5,13,TRBJ1-2,TGTGCCAGCAGTAATGTTCCTAACTATGGCTACACCTTC,CASSNVPNYGYTF
.,.,TRBV6-5,14,TRBJ1-3,TGTGCCAGCAGGGGCCACGCCGAGGGAAACACCATATATTTT,CASRGHAEGNTIYF
.,few,TRBV7-8,13,TRBJ1-1,TGTGCCAGCAGCTCCGCAGGAAACACTGAAGCTTTCTTT,CASSSAGNTEAFF
.,.,TRBV6-5,14,TRBJ1-5,TGTGCCAGCGCTCTGGGGGGGGAAGGACAGCCCCAGCATTTT,CASALGGEGQPQHF
TRBD1,.,TRBV5-1,15,TRBJ1-1,TGCGCCAGCTCCGGGACAGGGAGGTCAAACACTGAAGCTTTCTTT,CASSGTGRSNTEAFF
.,.,TRBV4-1,16,TRBJ1-2,TGCGCCAGCAGCCAAGACGGGGTTGGACTGATCTATGGCTACACCTTC,CASSQDGVGLIYGYTF
.,.,TRBV10-1,14,TRBJ2-1,TGCGCCAGCAGTGTACGTAGCGGCTACAATGAGCAGTTCTTC,CASSVRSGYNEQFF
.,.,TRBV9,14,TRBJ1-5,TGTGCCAGCAGCGTTGGTGGAGGGAATCAGCCCCAGCATTTT,CASSVGGGNQPQHF
.,.,TRBV21-1,16,TRBJ2-3,TGTGCCAGCAGCACAATACAGGGGGCTAGCACAGATACGCAGTATTTT,CASSTIQGASTDTQYF
TRBD1,.,TRBV19,19,TRBJ1-1,TGTGCCAGTAGTATAGGTCCGGGACAGGGAGTTAGGATGAACACTGAAGCTTTCTTT,CASSIGPGQGVRMNTEAFF
.,.,TRBV5-4,13,TRBJ2-7,TGTGCCAGCAGCTTGGCGGGGAGTCTCGAGCAGTACTTC,CASSLAGSLEQYF
TRBD2,.,TRBV6-5,15,TRBJ2-1,TGTGCCAGCAGTTACGGGGAGCAGGGAGGGGATGAGCAGTTCTTC,CASSYGEQGGDEQFF
TRBD1,.,TRBV7-2,15,TRBJ2-7,TGTGCCAGCAGCTTAGAAGGGACAGGGGGCTTTAAGCAGTACTTC,CASSLEGTGGFKQYF
.,.,TRBV28,14,TRBJ1-2,TGTGCCAGCAGTTTGGCAGGGTTAATATATGGCTACACCTTC,CASSLAGLIYGYTF
.,few,TRBV28,15,TRBJ1-6,TGTGCCAGCAGTTTTTACAGAAGATTTAATTCACCCCTCCACTTT,CASSFYRRFNSPLHF
.,.,TRBV2,17,TRBJ1-1,TGTGCCAGCCGACCCCCCTGGGGGTCCGGTATAGGCACTGAAGCTTTCTTT,CASRPPWGSGIGTEAFF
.,.,TRBV20-1,14,TRBJ2-7,TGCAGTGCTAGTAAGGTCAGGGATTACTACGAGCAGTACTTC,CSASKVRDYYEQYF
.,.,TRBV28,16,TRBJ2-1,TGTGCCAGCAGTACAGCCGGGCCCACGGTCGGGAATGAGCAGTTCTTC,CASSTAGPTVGNEQFF
TRBD2,once,TRBV29-1,12,TRBJ2-7,TGCAGCGTTGAAACTAGCGGGACCGAGCAGTACTTC,CSVETSGTEQYF
.,once,TRBV11-3,13,TRBJ2-7,TGTGCCAGCAGCCCGACGCGGAGCTACGAGCAGTACTTC,CASSPTRSYEQYF